This T cell receptor (beta chain) was sequenced for a study of Japanese encephalitis immunity and Zika vaccine responses (TCRdb year 2021). Background for the entire study: Included participants received three 5.0 ug doses of alum-adjuvanted ZPIV at weeks 0, 4 and 28. TCR repertoires were also analyzed from three flavivirus-naive individuals at weeks 2, 6 and 52 after starting ZPIV vaccination. The ZIKV peptides, 15-mers that overlapped by 11 residues, were chosen for containing NetMHCpan/NetMHCII-predicted epitopes with affinity below 50 nM. Stimulations used ZIKV structural-protein peptide pools split into flavivirus-conserved and non-conserved sets, or JEV or YFV peptides matching the pre-vaccination. The study asked whether earlier vaccination against Japanese encephalitis virus (JEV) or yellow fever virus (YFV) shaped CD4 T cell responses to the Zika vaccine. A two-dose regimen of JEV vaccine (IXIARO), with doses given 28 days apart, was administered to around 12 participants two to three months before the first ZPIV dose. For TCR sequencing, over 5 representative participants were selected from each pre-vaccination group, and samples were taken at week 0 (after pre-vaccination, before ZPIV) and at week 52. Before ZPIV, twelve participants were given one dose of YFV vaccine (YF-VAX), while about 10 participants were flavivirus-naive.

Library construction relied on 5' RACE. TCRbeta libraries were pooled in proportion to their sorted cell numbers before sequencing. Total RNA was extracted from sorted cells with RNAzol RT, and cDNA was synthesized with an oligo(dT) primer and a template-switching oligo. Using Kapa HiFi, PCR amplified the TCRbeta V-CDR3-J region between a SMARTer oligo primer and a TCRbeta constant-region primer. Illumina adaptors and sample-specific index barcodes were added in a second PCR, with HighPrep bead cleanup and a Bioanalyzer check confirming a band of roughly 650 bp. Sequencing of the libraries was done on an Illumina MiSeq using 2x151 bp paired-end reads. On the study's bioinformatics: Reads were demultiplexed with an in-house Java program, and MiXCR assigned TCRbeta annotations and counted clonotypes. Repertoire overlap was measured with Morisita-Horn indices from the R package vegan, along with UPGMA clustering and Circos plots of recurring clonotypes. Shannon diversity and richness were normalized to the maximum possible value based on input cell numbers, so that values between 0 and 1 were obtained. CDR3beta sequences were aligned with MUSCLE, distances were computed with SeqinR, and multidimensional scaling was plotted in R. The public reads were reprocessed in TCRdb via fastp at Q25 and MiXCR, keeping in-frame beta chains. CDR3 protein sequences are deduplicated, and each keeps its most common genes and DNA. TCRdb's processing, not the authors' own work, is the source of the V and J calls. Present in this sample are 400 to 500 distinct CDR3 sequences, roughly 7% of which were seen just once. The ten largest clones capture roughly 22% of the sample.

PBMCs were labeled with CellTrace CFSE and cultured for about six days in RPMI with 8% human serum plus peptide pools at about 1 ug/mL each. On a BD FACSAria, proliferating CD4 T cells were sorted without fixation as live CD56-CD19-CD16-CD3+CD4+ CFSE-low cells. The enrolled adults were healthy, and microneutralization screening showed them to be seronegative for ZIKV, JEV, YFV, DENV and WNV. The samples were drawn from a phase 1 trial of an alum-adjuvanted Zika purified-inactivated virus (ZPIV) vaccine that was randomized, double-blinded and placebo-controlled. Peripheral blood mononuclear cells were isolated using a standard procedure and kept frozen in liquid nitrogen until needed. By share, this clonotype ranks as large (0.1 to 1%). Base qualities are not recorded, but no much larger clone differs from it by a single base. Spanning cysteine to phenylalanine, the CDR3 consists of 13 amino acids. Only the CDR3 portion is preserved as DNA: 39 bases, with reading frame beginning at the first base. The CDR1 and CDR2 encoded by the germline V gene are SGHTA and FQGNSA. Trimming takes 4 bases from V and 2 bases from J, and the germline ends sit 9 bases apart.

Broad study findings and their caveats: In JEV-pre-vaccinated donors, the repertoire richness of CD4 T cells responding to conserved ZIKV epitopes decreased significantly after ZPIV. CD8 T cell responses of very low magnitude were detected against ZIKV peptide pools and were observed in only a few individuals. Samples clustered by participant with no similarity between individuals, suggesting no public TCRs were detected. Compared with YFV-pre-vaccinated donors, JEV-pre-vaccinated donors had higher repertoire similarity across time-points and stimulations, indicating that more clonotypes were common to ZIKV and JEV stimulation. Only a subset of trial participants with three doses and adequate samples was analyzed, not the entire vaccinated cohort. Sample size limitations prevented peptide-pool deconvolution, so the individual peptides driving cross-reactive responses were not identified.

The chain links TRBV7-2 with TRBJ2-7; confidence is insufficient to name the D gene. The sample was antigen-activated CD4+ T cells from blood, cultured, taken during a Zika inactivated vaccine study. The sequence was obtained from an adult woman who received an inactivated Zika virus vaccine. The encoded CDR3 is CASSSRRTYEQYF. At the DNA level, the sequence is TGTGCCAGCAGCTCACGGCGCACCTACGAGCAGTACTTC.